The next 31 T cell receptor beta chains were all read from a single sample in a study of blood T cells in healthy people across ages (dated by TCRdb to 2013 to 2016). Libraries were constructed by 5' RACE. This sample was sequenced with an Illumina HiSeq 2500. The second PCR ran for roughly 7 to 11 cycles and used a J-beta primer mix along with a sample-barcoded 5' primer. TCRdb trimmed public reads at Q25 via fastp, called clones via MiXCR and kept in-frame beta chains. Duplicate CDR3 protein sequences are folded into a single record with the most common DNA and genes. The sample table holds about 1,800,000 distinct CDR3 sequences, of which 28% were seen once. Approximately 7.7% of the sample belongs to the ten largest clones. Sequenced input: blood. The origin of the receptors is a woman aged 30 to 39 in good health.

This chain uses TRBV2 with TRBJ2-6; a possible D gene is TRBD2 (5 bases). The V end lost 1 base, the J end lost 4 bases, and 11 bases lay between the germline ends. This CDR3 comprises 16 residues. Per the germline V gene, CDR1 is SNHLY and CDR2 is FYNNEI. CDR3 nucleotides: TGTGCCAGCAGTGAAGAAAATCCGGGGGGGGCCAACGTCCTGACTTTC. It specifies CASSEENPGGANVLTF.

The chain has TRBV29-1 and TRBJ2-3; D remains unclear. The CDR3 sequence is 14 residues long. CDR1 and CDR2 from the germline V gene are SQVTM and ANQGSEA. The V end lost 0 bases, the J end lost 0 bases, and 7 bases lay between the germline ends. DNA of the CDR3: TGCAGCGTTGAAGATCTTACTAGCACAGATACGCAGTATTTT. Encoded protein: CSVEDLTSTDTQYF.

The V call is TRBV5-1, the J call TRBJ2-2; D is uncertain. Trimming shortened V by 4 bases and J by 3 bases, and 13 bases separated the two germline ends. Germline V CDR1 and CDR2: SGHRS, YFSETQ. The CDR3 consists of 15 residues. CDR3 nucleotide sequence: TGCGCCAGCAGCCGGGTGCAGGCCTACACCGGGGAGCTGTTTTTT. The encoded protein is CASSRVQAYTGELFF.

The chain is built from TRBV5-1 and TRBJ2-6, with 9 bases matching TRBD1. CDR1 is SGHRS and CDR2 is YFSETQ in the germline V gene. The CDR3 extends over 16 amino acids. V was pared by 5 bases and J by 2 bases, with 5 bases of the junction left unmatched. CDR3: CASSGTGQTGANVLTF. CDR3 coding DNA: TGCGCCAGCAGTGGGACAGGGCAGACTGGGGCCAACGTCCTGACTTTC. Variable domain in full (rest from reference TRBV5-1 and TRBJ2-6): KAGVTQTPRYLIKTRGQQVTLSCSPISGHRSVSWYQQTPGQGLQFLFEYFSETQRNKGNFPGRFSGRQFSNSRSEMNVSTLELGDSALYLCASSGTGQTGANVLTFGAGSRLTVL.

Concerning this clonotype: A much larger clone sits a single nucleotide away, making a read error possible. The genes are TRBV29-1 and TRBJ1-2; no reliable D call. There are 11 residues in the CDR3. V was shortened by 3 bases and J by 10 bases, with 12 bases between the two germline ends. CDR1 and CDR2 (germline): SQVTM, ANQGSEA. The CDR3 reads CSVDVRLIYTF. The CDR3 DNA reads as TGCAGCGTTGACGTACGTCTCATCTACACCTTC.

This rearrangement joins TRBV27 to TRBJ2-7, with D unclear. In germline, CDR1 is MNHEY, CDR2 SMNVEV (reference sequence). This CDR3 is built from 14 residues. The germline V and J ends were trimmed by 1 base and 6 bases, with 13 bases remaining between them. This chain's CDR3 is CASSLYGISPEQYF. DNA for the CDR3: TGTGCCAGCAGTTTATACGGCATTTCCCCCGAGCAGTACTTC.

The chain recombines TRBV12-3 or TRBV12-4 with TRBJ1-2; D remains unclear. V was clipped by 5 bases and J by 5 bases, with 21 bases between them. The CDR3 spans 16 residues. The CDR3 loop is CASSPQTRPGLYGYTF. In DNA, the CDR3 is TGTGCCAGCAGTCCACAGACCCGACCCGGACTTTATGGCTACACCTTC.

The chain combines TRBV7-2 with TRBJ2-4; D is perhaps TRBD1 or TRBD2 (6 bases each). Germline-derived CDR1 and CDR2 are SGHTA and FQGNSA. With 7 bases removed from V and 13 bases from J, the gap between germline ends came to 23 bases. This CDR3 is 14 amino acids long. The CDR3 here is CASTRPGESREQYF. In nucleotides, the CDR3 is TGTGCCAGCACTCGGCCAGGGGAGTCTCGGGAGCAGTACTTC.

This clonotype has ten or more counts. The CDR3 protein is CASSTGEAKNIQYF. The CDR3, as DNA: TGTGCCAGCAGCACAGGGGAAGCCAAAAACATTCAGTACTTC. The chain employs TRBV11-2 and TRBJ2-4; 7 bases match TRBD1. J was trimmed by 0 bases and V by 5 bases; bases with no gene match: 1. The CDR3 extends over 14 amino acids. Looked up from germline, CDR1 is SGHAT and CDR2 is FQNNGV.

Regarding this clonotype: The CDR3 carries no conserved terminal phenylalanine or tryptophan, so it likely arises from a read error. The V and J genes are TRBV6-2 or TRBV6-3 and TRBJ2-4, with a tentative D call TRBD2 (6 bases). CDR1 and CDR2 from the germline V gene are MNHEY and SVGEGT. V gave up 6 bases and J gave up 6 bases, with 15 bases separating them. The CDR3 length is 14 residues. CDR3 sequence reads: CASRNRDFGNIQYL. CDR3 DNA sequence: TGTGCCAGCAGGAACCGGGACTTTGGAAACATTCAGTACCTC.

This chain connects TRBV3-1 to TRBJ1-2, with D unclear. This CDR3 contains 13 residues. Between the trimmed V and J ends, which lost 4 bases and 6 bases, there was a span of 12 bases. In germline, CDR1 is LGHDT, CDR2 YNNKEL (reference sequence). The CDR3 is CASSLTTSDGYTF. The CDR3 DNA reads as TGTGCCAGCAGCCTCACCACGTCTGATGGCTACACCTTC.

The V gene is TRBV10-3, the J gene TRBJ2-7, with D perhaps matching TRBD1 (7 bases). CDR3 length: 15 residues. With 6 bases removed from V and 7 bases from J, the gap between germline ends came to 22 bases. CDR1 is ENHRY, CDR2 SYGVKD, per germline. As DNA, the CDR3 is TGTGCCATCAGCCCTGGAGGGACAGCCGGAGGGGAGCAGTACTTC. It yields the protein CAISPGGTAGGEQYF.

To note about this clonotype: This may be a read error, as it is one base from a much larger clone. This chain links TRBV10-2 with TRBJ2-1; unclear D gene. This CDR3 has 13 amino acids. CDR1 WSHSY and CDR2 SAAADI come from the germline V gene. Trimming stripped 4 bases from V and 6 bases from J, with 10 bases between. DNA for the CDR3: TGCGCCAGCAGTGTAATAGATGGCAATGAGCAGTTCTTC. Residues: CASSVIDGNEQFF.

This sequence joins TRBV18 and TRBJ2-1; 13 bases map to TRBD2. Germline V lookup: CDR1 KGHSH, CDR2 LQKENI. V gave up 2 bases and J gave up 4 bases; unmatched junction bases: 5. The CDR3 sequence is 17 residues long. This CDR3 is CASSPKTSGGTYNEQFF. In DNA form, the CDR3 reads TGTGCCAGCTCACCAAAGACTAGCGGGGGGACTTACAATGAGCAGTTCTTC.

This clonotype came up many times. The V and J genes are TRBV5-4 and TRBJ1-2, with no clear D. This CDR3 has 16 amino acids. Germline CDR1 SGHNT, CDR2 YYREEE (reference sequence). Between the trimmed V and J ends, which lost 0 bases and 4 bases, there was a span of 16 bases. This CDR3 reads CASSLAGRTRSYGYTF. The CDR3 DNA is TGTGCCAGCAGCTTGGCCGGGAGGACTCGAAGCTATGGCTACACCTTC. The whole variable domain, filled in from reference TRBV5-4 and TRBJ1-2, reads ETGVTQSPTHLIKTRGQQVTLRCSSQSGHNTVSWYQQALGQGPQFIFQYYREEENGRGNFPPRFSGLQFPNYSSELNVNALELDDSALYLCASSLAGRTRSYGYTFGSGTRLTVV.

CDR3 in DNA: TGTGCCAGCAGGGTGGTTCAGAACACCGGGGAGCTGTTTTTT. This translates into CASRVVQNTGELFF. The chain combines TRBV12-3 or TRBV12-4 with TRBJ2-2; D remains ambiguous. The length of the CDR3 is 14 residues. With 6 bases removed from V and 1 base from J, the gap between germline ends came to 9 bases.

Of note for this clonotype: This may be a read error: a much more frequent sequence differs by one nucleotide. CDR3 loop: CSANAGRGTQFF. The CDR3, as DNA: TGCAGTGCTAACGCAGGGAGGGGGACCCAGTTCTTC. The V call is TRBV20-1, the J call TRBJ2-1, with D tentatively TRBD2 (7 bases). The V gene lost 4 bases and the J gene lost 13 bases, with 17 bases spanning the gap. This CDR3 is 12 amino acids long. Germline-derived CDR1 and CDR2 are DFQATT and SNEGSKA (reference sequence).

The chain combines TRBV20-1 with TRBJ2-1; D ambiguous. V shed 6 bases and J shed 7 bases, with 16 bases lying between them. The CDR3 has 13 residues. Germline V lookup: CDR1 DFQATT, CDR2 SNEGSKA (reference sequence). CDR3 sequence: CSAHSPIGNEQFF. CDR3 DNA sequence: TGCAGTGCCCATTCACCTATAGGGAATGAGCAGTTCTTC.

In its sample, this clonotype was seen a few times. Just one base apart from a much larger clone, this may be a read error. The CDR3 spells CAGALGDSYNEQFF. CDR3 bases: TGTGCCGGTGCCTTAGGGGACTCCTACAATGAGCAGTTCTTC. The chain couples TRBV6-4 to TRBJ2-1; possible D gene TRBD1, 5 bases. There are 14 residues in the CDR3. Germline CDR1 MRHNA, CDR2 SNTAGT. The germline V and J ends were trimmed by 11 bases and 0 bases, with 14 bases remaining between them.

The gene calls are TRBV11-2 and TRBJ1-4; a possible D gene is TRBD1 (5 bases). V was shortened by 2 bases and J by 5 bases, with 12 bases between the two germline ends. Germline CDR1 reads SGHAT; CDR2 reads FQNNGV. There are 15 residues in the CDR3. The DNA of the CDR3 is TGTGCCAGCAGCTTAATCCGGGGCGGCAATGAAAAACTGTTTTTT. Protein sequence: CASSLIRGGNEKLFF.

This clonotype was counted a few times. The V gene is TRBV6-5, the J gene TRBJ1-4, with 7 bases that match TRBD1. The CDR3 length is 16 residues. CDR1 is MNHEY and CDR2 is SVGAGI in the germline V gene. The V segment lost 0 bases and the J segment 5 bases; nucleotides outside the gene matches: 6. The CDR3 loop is CASSYSWTGLNEKLFF. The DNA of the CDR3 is TGTGCCAGCAGTTACTCTTGGACAGGTTTAAATGAAAAACTGTTTTTT.

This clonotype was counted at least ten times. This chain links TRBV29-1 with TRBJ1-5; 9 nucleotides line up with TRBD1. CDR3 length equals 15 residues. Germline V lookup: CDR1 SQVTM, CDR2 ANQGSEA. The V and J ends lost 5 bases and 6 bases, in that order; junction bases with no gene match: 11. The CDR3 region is CSVKVDRGAGQPQHF. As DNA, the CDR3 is TGCAGCGTTAAGGTCGACAGGGGGGCGGGTCAGCCCCAGCATTTT.

CDR3 bases: TGTGCCAGCGGCGAACTGGGGAGCTCCTATAATTCACCCCTCCACTTT. Amino acid sequence: CASGELGSSYNSPLHF. The chain has TRBV14 and TRBJ1-6; D is uncertain. Germline V gene sequence: CDR1 SGHDN, CDR2 FVKESK. This CDR3 spans 16 amino acids. Trimming cost V 8 bases and J 0 bases, with 14 bases left between them.

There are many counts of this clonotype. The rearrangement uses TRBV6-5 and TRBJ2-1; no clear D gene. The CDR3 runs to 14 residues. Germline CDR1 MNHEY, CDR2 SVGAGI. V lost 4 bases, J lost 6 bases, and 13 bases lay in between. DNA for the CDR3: TGTGCCAGCAGTTCGACCCAGATTCGCAATGAGCAGTTCTTC. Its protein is CASSSTQIRNEQFF.

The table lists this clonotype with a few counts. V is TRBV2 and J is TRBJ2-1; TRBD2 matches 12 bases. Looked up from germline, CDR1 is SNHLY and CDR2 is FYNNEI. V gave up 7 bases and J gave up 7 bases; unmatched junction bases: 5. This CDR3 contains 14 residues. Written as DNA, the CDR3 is TGTGCCAGCAATCCGACTAGCGGGGGTAATGAGCAGTTCTTC. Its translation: CASNPTSGGNEQFF.

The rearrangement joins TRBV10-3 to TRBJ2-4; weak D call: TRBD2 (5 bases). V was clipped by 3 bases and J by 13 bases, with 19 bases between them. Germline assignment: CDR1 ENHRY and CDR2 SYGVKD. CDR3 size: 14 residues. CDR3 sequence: CAISDGKGSNEQYF. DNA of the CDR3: TGTGCCATCAGTGACGGCAAAGGGAGCAATGAGCAGTACTTC.

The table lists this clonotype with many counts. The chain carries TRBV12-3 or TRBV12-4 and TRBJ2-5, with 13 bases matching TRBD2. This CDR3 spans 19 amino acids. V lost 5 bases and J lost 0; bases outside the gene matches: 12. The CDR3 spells CASSPLKGLAGKYQETQYF. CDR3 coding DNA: TGTGCCAGCAGTCCCCTGAAGGGACTAGCGGGGAAATACCAAGAGACCCAGTACTTC.

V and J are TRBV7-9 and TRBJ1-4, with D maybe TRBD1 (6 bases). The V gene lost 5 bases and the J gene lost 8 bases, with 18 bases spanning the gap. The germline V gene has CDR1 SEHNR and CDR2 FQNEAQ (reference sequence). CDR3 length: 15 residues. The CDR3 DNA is TGTGCCAGCAGCAAGGCGACAGGACCCGTCGAAAAACTGTTTTTT. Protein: CASSKATGPVEKLFF.

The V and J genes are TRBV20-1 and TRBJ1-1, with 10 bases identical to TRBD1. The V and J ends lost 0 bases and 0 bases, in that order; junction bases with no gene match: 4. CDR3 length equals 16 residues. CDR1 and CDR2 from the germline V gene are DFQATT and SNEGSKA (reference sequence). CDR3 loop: CSARDVGTGVNTEAFF. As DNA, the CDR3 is TGCAGTGCTAGAGATGTTGGGACAGGGGTGAACACTGAAGCTTTCTTT.

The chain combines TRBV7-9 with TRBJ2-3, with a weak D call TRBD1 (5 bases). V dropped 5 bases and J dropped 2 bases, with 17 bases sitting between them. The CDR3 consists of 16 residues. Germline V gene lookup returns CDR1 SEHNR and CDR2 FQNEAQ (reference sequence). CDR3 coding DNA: TGTGCCAGCAGCCCCTGGGAAGGGGCGATCACAGATACGCAGTATTTT. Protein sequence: CASSPWEGAITDTQYF.

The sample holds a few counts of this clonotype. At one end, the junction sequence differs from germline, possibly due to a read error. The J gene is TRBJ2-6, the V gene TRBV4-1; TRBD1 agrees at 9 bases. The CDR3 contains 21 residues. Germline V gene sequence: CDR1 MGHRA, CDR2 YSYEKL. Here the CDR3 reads CTSSQDPRGGQGRSGANVLTF. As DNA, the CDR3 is TGCACCAGCAGCCAAGATCCTAGAGGGGGACAGGGTCGGTCTGGGGCCAACGTCCTGACTTTC.